A single sample gave rise to the 20 T cell receptor beta chains below, sequenced in a study of identical twins. TCRdb re-analysed the 5' RACE reads in MiXCR, keeping a single row per CDR3 protein. Here the sample spans approximately 670,000 distinct CDR3 sequences, roughly 6.2% being singletons. Sequenced material: naive T cells sorted from blood. Receptor source: a man between 18 and 35 years old in good health.

This clonotype was found many times. V usage is TRBV20-1 and J usage is TRBJ2-1; TRBD2 aligns across 9 bases. In germline, CDR1 is DFQATT, CDR2 SNEGSKA (reference sequence). This CDR3 has 14 residues. Trimming cost V 0 bases and J 9 bases; bases outside gene matches: 6. CDR3 DNA sequence: TGCAGTGCTAGAGATCCTAGCGGGGCCAGTGAGCAGTTCTTC. This translates into CSARDPSGASEQFF.

The V call is TRBV4-3, the J call TRBJ2-1; tentatively, D is TRBD2 (6 bases). V was pared by 2 bases and J by 7 bases, with 18 bases between. This CDR3 comprises 16 residues. The germline gives CDR1 LGHNA, CDR2 YSLEER. The CDR3 region has the DNA TGCGCCAGCAGCCAATTCATCGGGGGTGCGGAAAATGAGCAGTTCTTC. Its translation: CASSQFIGGAENEQFF.

At least ten counts were recorded for this clonotype. The V call is TRBV10-3, the J call TRBJ1-3; no definite D call. Trimming took off 7 bases at V and 1 base at J, with 14 bases between the two ends. CDR3 length: 15 residues. Looked up from germline, CDR1 is ENHRY and CDR2 is SYGVKD. The CDR3 DNA sequence: TGTGCCATCATTCCCCTAGGTCCTTCTGGAAACACCATATATTTT. Protein sequence: CAIIPLGPSGNTIYF.

At least ten counts were recorded for this clonotype. The CDR3: CASSLQGLQYNEQFF. Here the CDR3 DNA reads TGCGCCAGCAGCTTGCAAGGGCTGCAATACAATGAGCAGTTCTTC. The chain carries TRBV5-1 and TRBJ2-1; D is ambiguous. Germline CDR1 SGHRS, CDR2 YFSETQ. Between the trimmed V and J ends, which lost 1 base and 4 bases, there was a span of 12 bases. The CDR3 length is 15 residues.

This clonotype was detected many times. The chain has TRBV7-9 and TRBJ1-1; D call uncertain. Germline CDR1 SEHNR, CDR2 FQNEAQ (reference sequence). There are 13 residues in the CDR3. V shed 4 bases and J shed 8 bases, with 14 bases lying between them. For the CDR3, the DNA is TGTGCCAGCAGCTCCGCCGGCACCATGGAAGCTTTCTTT. Residues: CASSSAGTMEAFF.

The chain combines TRBV6-6 with TRBJ2-3; TRBD2 is a possible D gene (5 bases). Trimming shortened V by 10 bases and J by 6 bases, and 11 bases separated the two germline ends. The CDR3 contains 11 residues. Germline V gene lookup returns CDR1 MNHNY and CDR2 SVGAGI (reference sequence). The CDR3 coding sequence is TGTGCCACGGGGAGTCGCGATACGCAGTATTTT. This gives the protein CATGSRDTQYF.

The V call is TRBV7-8, the J call TRBJ2-3; D is uncertain. V lost 6 bases and J lost 14, with 18 bases in between. The CDR3 extends over 12 amino acids. Germline lookup yields CDR1 SGHVS and CDR2 FQNEAQ. The CDR3 is CASSEVSYKRYF. CDR3 nucleotides: TGTGCCAGCAGTGAGGTTTCGTATAAGCGGTATTTT.

This clonotype was detected only a few times. The chain links TRBV9 to TRBJ1-1; 8 bases are shared with TRBD1. Germline-derived CDR1 and CDR2 are SGDLS and YYNGEE. The J segment lost 0 bases and the V segment lost 3 bases, leaving 13 bases of the junction unmatched. The length of the CDR3 is 18 residues. The CDR3 loop is CASSGGQGGWTVNTEAFF. In DNA form, the CDR3 reads TGTGCCAGCAGCGGCGGACAGGGTGGGTGGACAGTGAACACTGAAGCTTTCTTT.

This clonotype appeared many times. The chain's CDR3 is CASSQGVAGVVRNEQFF. The CDR3 coding sequence is TGCGCCAGCAGCCAAGGCGTAGCGGGAGTGGTTAGAAATGAGCAGTTCTTC. V gene TRBV4-1 combines with J gene TRBJ2-1; TRBD2 matches at 9 bases. CDR1 MGHRA and CDR2 YSYEKL come from the germline V gene. The CDR3 has 17 residues. The V gene end was trimmed by 1 base and the J gene end by 7 bases; junction bases not matched to a gene: 11.

The rearrangement links TRBV5-1 to TRBJ1-5; D is perhaps TRBD1 (5 bases). CDR1 is SGHRS and CDR2 is YFSETQ in the germline V gene. The CDR3 has 16 residues. The V end was cut by 0 bases, the J end by 0 bases, with 10 bases between. The CDR3 DNA reads as TGCGCCAGCAGCTTGGTCTACAGGAATAGCAATCAGCCCCAGCATTTT. Translated: CASSLVYRNSNQPQHF.

This clonotype was seen repeatedly, ten times or more. This chain connects TRBV12-3 or TRBV12-4 to TRBJ1-5, with a possible D match to TRBD1 (5 bases). The V end lost 6 bases, the J end lost 4 bases, and 16 bases lay between the germline ends. The CDR3 is 15 residues long. This CDR3 is CASSVTGTGNQPQHF. The DNA for the CDR3 is TGTGCCAGCAGCGTTACCGGGACCGGGAATCAGCCCCAGCATTTT.

The gene calls are TRBV14 and TRBJ2-5; 7 bases agree with TRBD1. Germline CDR1 reads SGHDN; CDR2 reads FVKESK. V was clipped by 4 bases and J by 2 bases; unmatched bases: 13. The CDR3 runs 17 residues. CDR3 amino acids: CASSLRAKRGLQETQYF. CDR3 nucleotides: TGTGCCAGCAGCCTGCGGGCGAAAAGGGGGCTTCAAGAGACCCAGTACTTC.

Many counts were recorded for this clonotype. The chain joins TRBV4-2 to TRBJ2-7; 8 nucleotides line up with TRBD2. V dropped 3 bases and J dropped 5; count of bases not matched to a gene: 0. The CDR3 has 12 residues. Germline V CDR1 and CDR2: LGHNA, YNFKEQ. In nucleotides, the CDR3 is TGTGCCAGCAGCCACGGGGGGGACGAGCAGTACTTC. It codes for CASSHGGDEQYF.

V is TRBV29-1 and J is TRBJ2-2; 13 bases are shared with TRBD2. This CDR3 has 16 amino acids. The J segment lost 3 bases and the V segment lost 7 bases, leaving 8 bases of the junction unmatched. The germline V gene has CDR1 SQVTM and CDR2 ANQGSEA. The CDR3 coding sequence is TGCAGCGCCACTAGCGGGAGGGCCCCGTACACCGGGGAGCTGTTTTTT. Translation gives CSATSGRAPYTGELFF.

This clonotype was counted at least ten times. The V gene is TRBV24-1, the J gene TRBJ2-7; D ambiguous. V lost 12 bases, J lost 6 bases, and 20 bases lay in between. The length of the CDR3 is 13 residues. Germline V gene lookup returns CDR1 KGHDR and CDR2 SFDVKD. The CDR3 region is CAALRRLVSEQYV. In nucleotides, the CDR3 is TGTGCCGCCCTACGCCGGCTAGTTAGCGAGCAGTACGTC.

This clonotype was detected ten times or more. V gene TRBV20-1 combines with J gene TRBJ1-2; 12 bases are a match to TRBD1. This CDR3 spans 15 amino acids. With 3 bases clipped from V and 1 base from J, the junction kept 3 bases outside the gene matches. Germline lookup yields CDR1 DFQATT and CDR2 SNEGSKA (reference sequence). The CDR3 spells CSARGTGGNNYGYTF. CDR3 bases: TGCAGTGCTAGGGGGACAGGGGGCAATAACTATGGCTACACCTTC.

The sample holds many counts of this clonotype. The CDR3 sequence is CASSFQPLYGYTF. In DNA, the CDR3 is TGTGCCAGCAGTTTCCAGCCCCTGTATGGCTACACCTTC. The V and J genes are TRBV12-3 or TRBV12-4 and TRBJ1-2, with no clear D. This CDR3 has 13 amino acids. Trimming took 3 bases from V and 5 from J, leaving 10 bases between them.

The sample holds a few counts of this clonotype. CDR3 sequence: CASSLRDGNNEKLFF. CDR3 nucleotides: TGTGCCAGCAGCCTCCGGGACGGGAATAATGAAAAACTGTTTTTT. V gene TRBV7-9 combines with J gene TRBJ1-4; TRBD1 is a possible D gene (5 bases). CDR1 SEHNR and CDR2 FQNEAQ come from the germline V gene (reference sequence). The CDR3 covers 15 residues. Trimming left V 5 bases short and J 4 bases short, with 14 bases between.

This clonotype was seen many times. The chain uses TRBV20-1 and TRBJ2-1; D remains unclear. V gave up 4 bases and J gave up 9 bases, with 19 bases separating them. CDR3 size: 14 residues. Germline CDR1 is DFQATT and CDR2 is SNEGSKA (reference sequence). This chain's CDR3 is CSATKQDPLSEQFF. In DNA, the CDR3 is TGCAGTGCTACCAAACAAGACCCACTAAGTGAGCAGTTCTTC.

A few counts support this clonotype. The gene calls are TRBV20-1 and TRBJ2-4; 8 positions agree with TRBD2. Germline V gene data show CDR1 as DFQATT and CDR2 as SNEGSKA (reference sequence). There are 13 residues in the CDR3. V shed 6 bases, J shed 4 bases, and the junction held 5 bases outside the gene matches. The CDR3 spells CSASGGNKNIQYF. The DNA of the CDR3 is TGCAGTGCCTCGGGAGGGAATAAAAACATTCAGTACTTC.